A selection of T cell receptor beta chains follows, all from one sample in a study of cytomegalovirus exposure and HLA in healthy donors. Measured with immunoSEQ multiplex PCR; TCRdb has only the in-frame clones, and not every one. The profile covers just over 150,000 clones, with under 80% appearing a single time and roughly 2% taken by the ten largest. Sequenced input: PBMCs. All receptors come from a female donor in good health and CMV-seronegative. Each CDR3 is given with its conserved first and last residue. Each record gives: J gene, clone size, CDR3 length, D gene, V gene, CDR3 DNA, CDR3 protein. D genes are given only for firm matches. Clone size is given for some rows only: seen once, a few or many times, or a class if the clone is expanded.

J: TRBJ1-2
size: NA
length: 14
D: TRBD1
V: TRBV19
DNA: TGTGCCAGTAGTATCGGGACAGGGGAATATGGCTACACCTTC
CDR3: CASSIGTGEYGYTF

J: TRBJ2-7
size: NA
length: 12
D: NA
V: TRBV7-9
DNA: TGTGCCAGCAGCCCCAGGGGTGGCGAGCAGTACTTC
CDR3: CASSPRGGEQYF

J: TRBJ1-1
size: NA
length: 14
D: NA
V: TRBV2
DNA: TGTGCCAGCAAAAAGGGGATGGAGAACACTGAAGCTTTCTTT
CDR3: CASKKGMENTEAFF

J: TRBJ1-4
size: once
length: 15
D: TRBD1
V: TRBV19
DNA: TGTGCCAGTAGTATAGTTGGACAGGGAGGCGAAAAACTGTTTTTT
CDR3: CASSIVGQGGEKLFF

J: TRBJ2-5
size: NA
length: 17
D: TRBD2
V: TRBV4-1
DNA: TGCGCCAGCAGCCAAGATTTGGCGGGAGGCTCCCGGGAGACCCAGTACTTC
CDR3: CASSQDLAGGSRETQYF

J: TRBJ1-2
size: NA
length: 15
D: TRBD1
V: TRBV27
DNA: TGTGCCAGCAGTTTACGGCAGGGGGCTCACTATGGCTACACCTTC
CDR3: CASSLRQGAHYGYTF

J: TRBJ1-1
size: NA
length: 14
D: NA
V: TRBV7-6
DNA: TGTGCCAGCAGCCCTAGACGTACGGACACTGAAGCTTTCTTT
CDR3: CASSPRRTDTEAFF

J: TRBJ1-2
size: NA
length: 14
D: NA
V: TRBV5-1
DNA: TGCGCCAGCAGCGGGGGCTTCTCTAACTATGGCTACACCTTC
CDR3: CASSGGFSNYGYTF

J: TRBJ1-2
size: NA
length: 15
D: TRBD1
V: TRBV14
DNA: TGTGCCAGCAGCCAAGCCGGACAGGGATACTATGGCTACACCTTC
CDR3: CASSQAGQGYYGYTF

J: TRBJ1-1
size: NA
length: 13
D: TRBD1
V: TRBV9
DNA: TGTGCCAGCAGCGTAGACAGGGGCACTGAAGCTTTCTTT
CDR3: CASSVDRGTEAFF

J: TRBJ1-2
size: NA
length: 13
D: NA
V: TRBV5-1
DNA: TGCGCCAGCAGCTCAGAGGGAAACTATGGCTACACCTTC
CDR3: CASSSEGNYGYTF

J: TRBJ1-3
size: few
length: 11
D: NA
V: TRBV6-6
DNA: TGTGCCAGCAGAAATAAAAACACCATATATTTT
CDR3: CASRNKNTIYF

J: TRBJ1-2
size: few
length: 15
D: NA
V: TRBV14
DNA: TGTGCCAGCAGCCAATATCAGGTTTCGACCTATGGCTACACCTTC
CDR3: CASSQYQVSTYGYTF

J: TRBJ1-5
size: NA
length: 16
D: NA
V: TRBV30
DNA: TGTGCCTGGAGTGTACCCCACGCGCGGGGCAATCAGCCCCAGCATTTT
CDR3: CAWSVPHARGNQPQHF

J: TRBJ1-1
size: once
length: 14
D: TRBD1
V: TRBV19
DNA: TGTGCCAGTAGCCTCCGGGACAGAAAAACTGAAGCTTTCTTT
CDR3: CASSLRDRKTEAFF

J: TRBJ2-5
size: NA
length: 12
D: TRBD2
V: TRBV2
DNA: TGTGCCAGCCTAGGACTAGCAGAGACCCAGTACTTC
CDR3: CASLGLAETQYF

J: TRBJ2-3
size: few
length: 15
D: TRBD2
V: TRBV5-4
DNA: TGTGCCAGCAGCCCTACTAGCGGGAGTAAAGATACGCAGTATTTT
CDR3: CASSPTSGSKDTQYF

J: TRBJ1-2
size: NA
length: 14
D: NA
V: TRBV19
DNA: TGTGCCAGTAGTATAGTCGCCAGGGACTATGGCTACACCTTC
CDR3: CASSIVARDYGYTF

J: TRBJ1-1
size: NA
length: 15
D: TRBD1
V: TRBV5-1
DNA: TGCGCCAGCAGCGGCCGGACAGGGCTGAACACTGAAGCTTTCTTT
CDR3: CASSGRTGLNTEAFF

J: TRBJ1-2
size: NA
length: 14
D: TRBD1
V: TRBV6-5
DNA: TGTGCCAGCAGACTAGGGGGCCTCGACTATGGCTACACCTTC
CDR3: CASRLGGLDYGYTF